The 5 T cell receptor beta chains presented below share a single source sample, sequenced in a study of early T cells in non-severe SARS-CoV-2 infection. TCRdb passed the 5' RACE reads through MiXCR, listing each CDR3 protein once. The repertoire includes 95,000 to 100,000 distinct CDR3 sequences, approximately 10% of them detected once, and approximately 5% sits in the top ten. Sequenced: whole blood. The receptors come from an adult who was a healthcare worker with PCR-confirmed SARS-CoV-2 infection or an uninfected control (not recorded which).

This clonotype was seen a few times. The CDR3 sequence is CASSQQGGTGTTDTQYF. The CDR3 DNA is TGTGCCAGCAGCCAGCAAGGAGGAACAGGGACCACAGATACGCAGTATTTT. J is TRBJ2-3 and V is TRBV7-6; weak D call: TRBD1 (6 bases). The CDR3 extends over 17 amino acids. V was shortened by 5 bases and J by 2 bases, with 20 bases between the two germline ends. CDR1 is SGHVS, CDR2 FNYEAQ, per germline.

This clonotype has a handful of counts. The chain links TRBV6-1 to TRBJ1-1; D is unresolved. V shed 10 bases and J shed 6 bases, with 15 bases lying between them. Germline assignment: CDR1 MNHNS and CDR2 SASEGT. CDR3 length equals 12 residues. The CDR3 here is CATLYGVAEAFF. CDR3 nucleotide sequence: TGTGCCACGCTGTACGGAGTCGCTGAAGCTTTCTTT.

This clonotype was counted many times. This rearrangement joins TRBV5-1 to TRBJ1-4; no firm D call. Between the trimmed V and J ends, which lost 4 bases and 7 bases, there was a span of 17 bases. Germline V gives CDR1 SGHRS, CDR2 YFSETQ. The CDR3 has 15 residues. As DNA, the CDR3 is TGCGCCAGCAGCCACGGACGGAAGGATGGTGAAAAACTGTTTTTT. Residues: CASSHGRKDGEKLFF.

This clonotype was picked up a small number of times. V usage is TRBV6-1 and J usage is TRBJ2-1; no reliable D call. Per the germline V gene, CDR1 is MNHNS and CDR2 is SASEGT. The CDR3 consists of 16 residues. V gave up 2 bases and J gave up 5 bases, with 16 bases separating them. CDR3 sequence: CASSESSPGFNNEQFF. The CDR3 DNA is TGTGCCAGCAGTGAAAGTAGTCCAGGATTCAACAATGAGCAGTTCTTC.

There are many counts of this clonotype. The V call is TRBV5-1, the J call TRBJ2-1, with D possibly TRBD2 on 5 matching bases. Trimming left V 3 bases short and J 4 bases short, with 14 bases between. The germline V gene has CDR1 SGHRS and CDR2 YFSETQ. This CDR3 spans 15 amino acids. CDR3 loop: CASSSGSGPYNEQFF. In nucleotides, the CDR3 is TGCGCCAGCAGCTCGGGAAGCGGTCCTTACAATGAGCAGTTCTTC.